This T cell receptor beta chain was retrieved from a study of cytomegalovirus exposure and HLA in healthy donors. With 60 Vbeta and 13 Jbeta primers, the PCR was carried out. Measured with immunoSEQ multiplex PCR; TCRdb has only the in-frame clones, and not every one. Altogether 130,000 to 150,000 clones are present, nearly 80% being singletons, with the ten largest covering approximately 5.1%. Sequencing was done on a sample of PBMCs. This clonotype was obtained from a male donor in good health and CMV-seronegative.

The CDR3 here is CASSPTRQGNELNTEAFF. The CDR3 nucleotides are TGTGCCAGCTCACCAACCCGACAGGGCAACGAATTGAACACTGAAGCTTTCTTT. The chain combines TRBV18 with TRBJ1-1; 7 nucleotides match TRBD1. The germline V gene has CDR1 KGHSH and CDR2 LQKENI. The CDR3 has 18 amino acids. The junction had 12 bases not matched to a gene; V was cut back by 2 bases and J by 0 bases.